These 2 T cell receptor beta chains were all obtained from the same sample, sequenced in a study of blood T cell repertoires in COVID-19. The repertoire was sequenced with immunoSEQ multiplex PCR; TCRdb's copy has only in-frame clones and lacks some. The table records about 130,000 clones, about 84% of them present only once. Source material: peripheral blood. These receptors originate from a human donor in a cohort sampled during active COVID-19.

The rearrangement joins TRBV28 to TRBJ1-1; D is ambiguous. The CDR3 has 13 amino acids. Trimming removed 7 bases from V and 5 bases from J, with 14 bases in between. Germline V gene sequence: CDR1 MDHEN, CDR2 SYDVKM. The CDR3 region has the DNA TGTGCCAGCATCGGCCGGGGATGGACTGAAGCTTTCTTT. It yields the protein CASIGRGWTEAFF.

CDR3 DNA sequence: TGCGCCAGCAGCTCCGGGGGGCCGAATGAGCAGTTCTTC. This codes for CASSSGGPNEQFF. This sequence joins TRBV5-1 and TRBJ2-1; D is perhaps TRBD2 (7 bases). This CDR3 spans 13 amino acids. Germline V gives CDR1 SGHRS, CDR2 YFSETQ. V was pared by 3 bases and J by 7 bases, with 11 bases between. The full variable domain, rest sourced from reference TRBV5-1 and TRBJ2-1, is KAGVTQTPRYLIKTRGQQVTLSCSPISGHRSVSWYQQTPGQGLQFLFEYFSETQRNKGNFPGRFSGRQFSNSRSEMNVSTLELGDSALYLCASSSGGPNEQFFGPGTRLTVL.